Below, 24 T cell receptor beta chains from the same sample are listed, as sequenced in a study of CD8 T cells in Susac syndrome. Reverse transcription of roughly 0.45 to 1 ug RNA was carried out with random hexamers. TCRdb re-called the immunoSEQ multiplex PCR reads through MiXCR, storing one row per CDR3 protein. The table records around 150,000 distinct CDR3 sequences, around 94% of them present only once. Material for sequencing was CD8+ T cells from PBMCs. Receptors originate from a human donor in good health.

The sample holds one count of this clonotype. The chain employs TRBV30 and TRBJ1-1; TRBD1 is a possible D gene (6 bases). This CDR3 is 12 amino acids long. V was pared by 1 base and J by 7 bases, with 10 bases between. Per germline, CDR1 GTSNPN and CDR2 SVGIG (reference sequence). The CDR3 DNA follows: TGTGCCTGGAGTGAAGGGGGAGGTGAAGCTTTCTTT. It codes for CAWSEGGGEAFF.

The chain recombines TRBV20-1 with TRBJ2-5; TRBD1 agrees at 7 bases. The CDR3 is 13 amino acids. The ends lost 2 bases at V and 2 bases at J; junction bases unmatched: 2. CDR1 and CDR2 (germline): DFQATT, SNEGSKA (reference sequence). The CDR3 DNA reads TGCAGTGCTAGATTGACAGGGCAAGAGACCCAGTACTTC. This encodes CSARLTGQETQYF.

The chain combines TRBV7-9 with TRBJ1-1; D is undetermined. This CDR3 region has 11 residues. Germline V gives CDR1 SEHNR, CDR2 FQNEAQ (reference sequence). The V end was cut by 8 bases, the J end by 4 bases, with 8 bases between. CDR3 DNA: TGTGCCAGCTGGGGAACCACTGAAGCTTTCTTT. The encoded protein is CASWGTTEAFF.

This CDR3 reads CSAKPLAERWTQYF. For the CDR3, the DNA is TGCAGTGCTAAACCGTTAGCGGAGAGATGGACCCAGTACTTC. The chain combines TRBV20-1 with TRBJ2-5, with a weak D call TRBD2 (6 bases). The CDR3 extends over 14 amino acids. Germline lookup yields CDR1 DFQATT and CDR2 SNEGSKA (reference sequence). The germline V and J ends were trimmed by 4 bases and 7 bases, with 19 bases remaining between them.

The V gene is TRBV7-6, the J gene TRBJ1-2, with 10 bases fitting TRBD1. In germline, CDR1 is SGHVS, CDR2 FNYEAQ. Trimming took 5 bases from V and 2 from J; bases not matched to a gene: 5. The CDR3 has 15 residues. This CDR3 reads CASSRDRGENYGYTF. DNA for the CDR3: TGTGCCAGCAGCCGGGACAGGGGAGAAAACTATGGCTACACCTTC.

This chain joins TRBV27 and TRBJ2-2; D uncertain. CDR3 length: 14 amino acids. Germline CDR1 is MNHEY and CDR2 is SMNVEV (reference sequence). With 1 base removed from V and 8 bases from J, the gap between germline ends came to 11 bases. The CDR3 DNA sequence: TGTGCCAGCAGTTTATATTCAGGTCTTGGGGAGCTGTTTTTT. The encoded protein is CASSLYSGLGELFF.

The V gene is TRBV5-1, the J gene TRBJ1-1; 7 bases line up with TRBD1. Germline V lookup: CDR1 SGHRS, CDR2 YFSETQ. This CDR3 contains 16 residues. After removal of 4 bases from V and 3 bases from J, the junction contained 12 bases not matched to a gene. CDR3 sequence: CASSEVIKGADTEAFF. The CDR3, as DNA: TGCGCCAGCAGCGAGGTGATTAAGGGGGCGGACACTGAAGCTTTCTTT.

The chain uses TRBV20-1 and TRBJ1-5; D uncertain. The CDR3 has 14 residues. Germline V gives CDR1 DFQATT, CDR2 SNEGSKA (reference sequence). V lost 0 bases to trimming and J lost 0 bases, with 6 bases between them. Written as DNA, the CDR3 is TGCAGTGCTAGAGAACGGTATAGCAATCAGCCCCAGCATTTT. This sequence encodes CSARERYSNQPQHF.

The J gene is TRBJ2-7, the V gene TRBV27; 11 bases agree with TRBD2. With 4 bases clipped from V and 6 bases from J, the junction kept 5 bases outside the gene matches. The CDR3 is made up of 14 amino acids. CDR1 is MNHEY and CDR2 is SMNVEV in the germline V gene (reference sequence). The chain's CDR3 is CASSSGLAATEQYF. DNA of the CDR3: TGTGCCAGCAGTTCGGGACTAGCGGCAACCGAGCAGTACTTC.

The chain combines TRBV7-2 with TRBJ1-1; D ambiguous. The V and J ends lost 5 bases and 1 base respectively, with 8 bases between them. The CDR3 loop spans 13 amino acids. Germline V gene data show CDR1 as SGHTA and CDR2 as FQGNSA. DNA for the CDR3: TGTGCCAGCAGCAGCCACCAGAACACTGAAGCTTTCTTT. Translated, it gives CASSSHQNTEAFF. The whole variable domain, filled in from reference TRBV7-2 and TRBJ1-1, reads GAGVSQSPSNKVTEKGKDVELRCDPISGHTALYWYRQSLGQGLEFLIYFQGNSAPDKSGLPSDRFSAERTGGSVSTLTIQRTQQEDSAVYLCASSSHQNTEAFFGQGTRLTVV.

This sequence joins TRBV19 and TRBJ2-1, with 8 bases matching TRBD2. Trimming removed 4 bases from V and 6 bases from J; junction bases left unmatched: 5. The CDR3 spans 14 residues. Germline CDR1 reads LNHDA; CDR2 reads SQIVND (reference sequence). In nucleotides, the CDR3 is TGTGCCAGTAGTACTCTAGCGGGCTTCAATGAGCAGTTCTTC. Translated, it gives CASSTLAGFNEQFF. Drawing the rest from reference TRBV19 and TRBJ2-1, the complete variable domain is DGGITQSPKYLFRKEGQNVTLSCEQNLNHDAMYWYRQDPGQGLRLIYYSQIVNDFQKGDIAEGYSVSREKKESFPLTVTSAQKNPTAFYLCASSTLAGFNEQFFGPGTRLTVL.

V usage is TRBV20-1 and J usage is TRBJ2-7; 7 nucleotides match TRBD2. Germline values: CDR1 DFQATT, CDR2 SNEGSKA (reference sequence). After removal of 1 base from V and 2 bases from J, the junction contained 2 bases not matched to a gene. This CDR3 region has 13 residues. This chain's CDR3 is CSARVSGPYEQYF. CDR3 nucleotide sequence: TGCAGTGCTAGAGTTAGCGGGCCCTACGAGCAGTACTTC.

The rearrangement uses TRBV4-3 and TRBJ2-2; D gene ambiguous. Germline-derived CDR1 and CDR2 are LGHNA and YSLEER. The CDR3 totals 19 residues. V shed 1 base and J shed 0 bases, with 18 bases lying between them. Written as DNA, the CDR3 is TGCGCCAGCAGCCAAGTTGCGACCTCCACTATCGCGAACACCGGGGAGCTGTTTTTT. Its translation is CASSQVATSTIANTGELFF.

CDR3: CASSSQRGYNEQFF. Here the CDR3 DNA reads TGTGCCAGCAGCTCCCAGCGTGGATACAATGAGCAGTTCTTC. The V call is TRBV7-9, the J call TRBJ2-1; no reliable D call. CDR3 length: 14 amino acids. In germline, CDR1 is SEHNR, CDR2 FQNEAQ (reference sequence). V was trimmed by 4 bases and J by 4 bases, leaving 11 bases between them.

Here the CDR3 DNA reads TGTGCCAGCAGCTACAAGAACACTGAAGCTTTCTTT. It codes for CASSYKNTEAFF. V usage is TRBV4-2 and J usage is TRBJ1-1; no firm D call. The CDR3 contains 12 residues. Germline V gives CDR1 LGHNA, CDR2 YNFKEQ. V was trimmed by 5 bases and J by 1 base, leaving 5 bases between them.

CDR3 DNA: TGTGCCAGCAGCGAAGGGACTAGCGGCAATGAGCAGTTCTTC. It yields the protein CASSEGTSGNEQFF. This chain uses TRBV7-2 with TRBJ2-1, with 11 nucleotides matching TRBD2. Germline V gene sequence: CDR1 SGHTA, CDR2 FQGNSA. J gave up 6 bases and V 5 bases, and 3 bases lay outside the gene matches. The CDR3 is 14 residues long. Based on the CDR3 plus reference TRBV7-2 and TRBJ2-1, the full variable domain is GAGVSQSPSNKVTEKGKDVELRCDPISGHTALYWYRQSLGQGLEFLIYFQGNSAPDKSGLPSDRFSAERTGGSVSTLTIQRTQQEDSAVYLCASSEGTSGNEQFFGPGTRLTVL.

This chain uses TRBV9 with TRBJ2-7; 11 positions match TRBD2. This CDR3 has 15 amino acids. The V gene end was trimmed by 3 bases and the J gene end by 4 bases; junction bases not matched to a gene: 6. The germline V gene has CDR1 SGDLS and CDR2 YYNGEE. The CDR3, as DNA: TGTGCCAGCAGCGGTATAGCGGGAGGGCCATACGAGCAGTACTTC. Protein sequence: CASSGIAGGPYEQYF.

The CDR3 sequence is CASSDGTDNYEQYF. The CDR3 bases are TGTGCCAGCAGTGATGGGACGGATAACTACGAGCAGTACTTC. The rearrangement links TRBV28 to TRBJ2-7; either TRBD1 or TRBD2 may supply D (5 bases each). V lost 5 bases and J lost 3, with 14 bases in between. Germline V gene lookup returns CDR1 MDHEN and CDR2 SYDVKM. The CDR3 totals 14 residues.

The chain joins TRBV4-1 to TRBJ2-7, with 10 bases aligning to TRBD2. CDR1 MGHRA and CDR2 YSYEKL come from the germline V gene. CDR3 length: 14 residues. The junction had 7 bases not matched to a gene; V was cut back by 5 bases and J by 6 bases. Here the CDR3 reads CASSTLAGVVEQYF. Written as DNA, the CDR3 is TGCGCCAGCAGCACCCTAGCGGGAGTGGTCGAGCAGTACTTC.

The chain couples TRBV20-1 to TRBJ2-2, with a weak D call TRBD2 (5 bases). Trimming pared 0 bases from V and 0 bases from J, leaving 17 bases between. The CDR3 spans 18 residues. From germline, CDR1 is DFQATT and CDR2 SNEGSKA (reference sequence). CDR3: CSARDLGEWTANTGELFF. CDR3 nucleotide sequence: TGCAGTGCTAGAGATCTCGGGGAGTGGACTGCGAACACCGGGGAGCTGTTTTTT.

The genes are TRBV19 and TRBJ2-1, with D possibly matching TRBD2 (6 bases). CDR3 length equals 13 residues. Per germline, CDR1 LNHDA and CDR2 SQIVND (reference sequence). With 3 bases removed from V and 8 bases from J, the gap between germline ends came to 11 bases. The CDR3 protein is CASSIIPSDEQFF. For the CDR3, the DNA is TGTGCCAGTAGTATTATCCCTAGCGATGAGCAGTTCTTC.

The chain joins TRBV28 to TRBJ2-1, with 7 bases matching TRBD1. Germline CDR1 is MDHEN and CDR2 is SYDVKM. V was clipped by 5 bases and J by 2 bases; unmatched bases: 0. CDR3 length equals 13 residues. The CDR3 region has the DNA TGTGCCAGCAGTCAGGGGGCCTACAATGAGCAGTTCTTC. This translates into CASSQGAYNEQFF.

The rearrangement joins TRBV11-1 to TRBJ2-7, with TRBD1 as a possible D gene (6 bases). CDR3 length: 13 residues. Trimming took off 5 bases at V and 3 bases at J, with 11 bases between the two ends. CDR1 is SGHAT, CDR2 FQDESV, per germline (reference sequence). The CDR3 region has the DNA TGTGCCAGCAGCACCCCGGACAGCTACGAGCAGTACTTC. It translates to CASSTPDSYEQYF. Looking up the rest from reference TRBV11-1 and TRBJ2-7 gives the full variable domain: EAEVAQSPRYKITEKSQAVAFWCDPISGHATLYWYRQILGQGPELLVQFQDESVVDDSQLPKDRFSAERLKGVDSTLKIQPAELGDSAMYLCASSTPDSYEQYFGPGTRLTVT.

The CDR3 loop is CASSLRTGGNTEAFF. The CDR3, as DNA: TGTGCCAGCAGTTTACGGACAGGGGGGAACACTGAAGCTTTCTTT. The J gene is TRBJ1-1, the V gene TRBV27, with TRBD1 matching 10 bases. Germline V gene lookup returns CDR1 MNHEY and CDR2 SMNVEV (reference sequence). This CDR3 contains 15 residues. V gave up 2 bases and J gave up 1 base; unmatched junction bases: 1.